One and the same sample provided the 18 T cell receptor beta chains below, sequenced in a study of Graves' ophthalmopathy and Graves' hyperthyroidism. Amplification from RNA transcripts yielded the TCR beta CDR3 regions. HTBI primers served in a first-round RT-PCR, which a second-round multiplex PCR followed. TCRdb processed the multiplex PCR reads anew with MiXCR; each CDR3 protein has one entry. The sample consists of approximately 540,000 distinct CDR3 sequences, approximately 37% of them appearing once. Sequencing was performed on peripheral blood or thyroid tissue (not recorded which). Source of these receptors: an adult man with Graves' hyperthyroidism.

This clonotype turned up a few times. The chain recombines TRBV6-1 with TRBJ2-7, with D possibly being TRBD1 (6 bases). Trimming took 0 bases from V and 2 from J, leaving 11 bases between them. Germline CDR1 reads MNHNS; CDR2 reads SASEGT. CDR3 size: 15 residues. The CDR3 loop is CASSEAQGWAYEQYF. The CDR3 bases are TGTGCCAGCAGTGAAGCGCAGGGGTGGGCCTACGAGCAGTACTTC.

The chain carries TRBV7-2 and TRBJ2-7; 12 nucleotides align to TRBD2. V gave up 3 bases and J gave up 6 bases; unmatched junction bases: 15. The CDR3 has 18 amino acids. Germline V gene data show CDR1 as SGHTA and CDR2 as FQGNSA. DNA of the CDR3: TGTGCCAGCAGCTTCACGGGCTCGATCAGACTAGCGGGAGTCGAGCAGTACTTC. Protein sequence: CASSFTGSIRLAGVEQYF.

The chain uses TRBV2 and TRBJ2-5; no reliable D call. The CDR3 contains 11 residues. From germline, CDR1 is SNHLY and CDR2 FYNNEI. Trimming removed 6 bases from V and 3 bases from J, with 5 bases in between. In DNA, the CDR3 is TGTGCCAGCAGGACGAAAGAGACCCAGTACTTC. Its protein product is CASRTKETQYF.

In its sample, this clonotype was seen many times. J is TRBJ1-2 and V is TRBV2; no reliable D call. The length of the CDR3 is 15 residues. Trimming took off 0 bases at V and 2 bases at J, with 10 bases between the two ends. CDR1 and CDR2 (germline): SNHLY, FYNNEI. CDR3 coding DNA: TGTGCCAGCAGTGAAGCTGGCGGAGAAAACTATGGCTACACCTTC. It yields the protein CASSEAGGENYGYTF. Variable domain in full (rest from reference TRBV2 and TRBJ1-2): EPEVTQTPSHQVTQMGQEVILRCVPISNHLYFYWYRQILGQKVEFLVSFYNNEISEKSEIFDDQFSVERPDGSNFTLKIRSTKLEDSAMYFCASSEAGGENYGYTFGSGTRLTVV.

Details on this clonotype: This may be a read error: a much more frequent sequence differs by one nucleotide. The rearrangement joins TRBV19 to TRBJ1-6, with D tentatively TRBD1 (5 bases). The CDR3 has 15 residues. V was trimmed by 10 bases and J by 6 bases, leaving 19 bases between them. Germline-derived CDR1 and CDR2 are LNHDA and SQIVND (reference sequence). CDR3 protein: CAICSRTGGNSPLHF. CDR3 bases: TGTGCCATTTGCTCCCGAACTGGGGGTAATTCACCCCTCCACTTT.

This clonotype was detected many times. This chain joins TRBV7-8 and TRBJ2-7; TRBD1 matches at 7 bases. V dropped 3 bases and J dropped 2; count of bases not matched to a gene: 4. In germline, CDR1 is SGHVS, CDR2 FQNEAQ. The CDR3 loop spans 14 amino acids. This CDR3 is CASSLTGIPYEQYF. The DNA of the CDR3 is TGTGCCAGCAGCTTGACAGGGATTCCCTACGAGCAGTACTTC.

In the case of this clonotype: A much larger clone sits a single nucleotide away, making a read error possible. The rearrangement links TRBV9 to TRBJ1-2, with TRBD1 identical over 8 bases. The CDR3 covers 18 residues. Germline lookup yields CDR1 SGDLS and CDR2 YYNGEE. V was clipped by 3 bases and J by 10 bases; unmatched bases: 23. The CDR3 nucleotides are TGTGCCAGCAGCGCAGCAGGGGGCGGACGGACGTCTATAGAGTTCTACACCTTC. It codes for CASSAAGGGRTSIEFYTF.

The chain employs TRBV25-1 and TRBJ1-1; D is possibly TRBD1 (6 bases). This CDR3 contains 15 residues. The germline gives CDR1 MGHDK, CDR2 SYGVNS. V shed 7 bases and J shed 0 bases, with 15 bases lying between them. The CDR3 is CASIFNGQMNTEAFF. The CDR3 region has the DNA TGTGCCAGCATTTTTAACGGACAGATGAACACTGAAGCTTTCTTT.

Comments on this clonotype: This may come from a read error, since a much larger clone is one base off. The chain carries TRBV24-1 and TRBJ2-7, with 7 nucleotides matching TRBD1. This CDR3 spans 14 amino acids. Germline V gene sequence: CDR1 KGHDR, CDR2 SFDVKD. The CDR3 region is CASSEVQGVTKQYF. As DNA, the CDR3 is TGTGCCAGCAGTGAAGTTCAGGGGGTTACCAAGCAGTACTTC.

The chain recombines TRBV12-3 or TRBV12-4 with TRBJ2-3, with TRBD1 matching over 8 bases. The CDR3 length is 16 residues. V lost 5 bases to trimming and J lost 0 bases; unmatched junction nucleotides: 7. The chain's CDR3 is CASSNLTGASTDTQYF. CDR3 coding DNA: TGTGCCAGCAGTAATTTGACAGGGGCCAGCACAGATACGCAGTATTTT.

The chain uses TRBV29-1 and TRBJ1-2, with TRBD1 matching over 8 bases. CDR3 size: 15 residues. CDR1 and CDR2 (germline): SQVTM, ANQGSEA. J gave up 4 bases and V 4 bases, and 11 bases lay outside the gene matches. CDR3 sequence (DNA): TGCAGCGTTGCAAGGACAGGGAGGGAGAGCTATGGCTACACCTTC. This sequence encodes CSVARTGRESYGYTF.

This clonotype was counted ten times or more. The junction shows a germline mismatch at one end, possibly a read error. The chain uses TRBV12-3 or TRBV12-4 and TRBJ2-5; D is undetermined. The CDR3 covers 12 residues. The CDR3 region has the DNA TGTGCCAGCACTTTAGACGAAGAGACCCAGTACTTC. As protein: CASTLDEETQYF.

Note on this clonotype: This sequence may be a read error, since a much larger clone differs from it by one base. The chain employs TRBV5-4 and TRBJ1-1, with D tentatively TRBD1 (5 bases). This CDR3 contains 17 residues. Germline values: CDR1 SGHNT, CDR2 YYREEE (reference sequence). CDR3 amino acids: CVSSQDGDLTWDTEAFF. CDR3 DNA sequence: TGTGTCAGCAGCCAGGACGGGGACCTAACTTGGGACACTGAAGCTTTCTTT. The full variable domain, rest sourced from reference TRBV5-4 and TRBJ1-1, is ETGVTQSPTHLIKTRGQQVTLRCSSQSGHNTVSWYQQALGQGPQFIFQYYREEENGRGNFPPRFSGLQFPNYSSELNVNALELDDSALYLCVSSQDGDLTWDTEAFFGQGTRLTVV.

This chain joins TRBV12-3 or TRBV12-4 and TRBJ2-2; D not certain. The CDR3 length is 16 residues. The V gene lost 6 bases and the J gene lost 4 bases, with 18 bases spanning the gap. The DNA for the CDR3 is TGTGCCAGCAGCCAAGATTTGGTCAGATCCACCGGGGAGCTGTTTTTT. Residues: CASSQDLVRSTGELFF.

The sample holds many counts of this clonotype. CDR3 region: CASSYPNGVEETQYF. The CDR3 DNA reads as TGTGCCAGCAGTTACCCCAACGGGGTCGAGGAGACCCAGTACTTC. This chain links TRBV6-6 with TRBJ2-5; TRBD2 might be the D (5 bases). Looked up from germline, CDR1 is MNHNY and CDR2 is SVGAGI (reference sequence). The CDR3 has 15 amino acids. The V gene lost 2 bases and the J gene lost 5 bases, with 15 bases spanning the gap.

The V gene is TRBV5-4, the J gene TRBJ1-4, with TRBD1 as a possible D gene (6 bases). The length of the CDR3 is 16 residues. The germline CDR1 and CDR2 sequences are SGHNT and YYREEE (reference sequence). V lost 4 bases and J lost 7, with 20 bases in between. The CDR3 sequence: CASSQGPPGAVEKLFF. The CDR3 bases are TGTGCCAGCAGCCAGGGCCCCCCAGGGGCCGTTGAAAAACTGTTTTTT. Supplemented by reference TRBV5-4 and TRBJ1-4, the full variable domain reads ETGVTQSPTHLIKTRGQQVTLRCSSQSGHNTVSWYQQALGQGPQFIFQYYREEENGRGNFPPRFSGLQFPNYSSELNVNALELDDSALYLCASSQGPPGAVEKLFFGSGTQLSVL.

The V and J genes are TRBV7-9 and TRBJ2-5, with 8 bases fitting TRBD1. The DNA matches TRBJ2-1 better at its end, which makes the J call doubtful. Germline values: CDR1 SEHNR, CDR2 FQNEAQ (reference sequence). The CDR3 extends over 13 amino acids. Here the CDR3 reads CASSRTGIHEQFF. CDR3 DNA sequence: TGTGCCAGCAGCAGGACAGGGATCCATGAGCAGTTCTTC.

Many counts were recorded for this clonotype. This chain uses TRBV20-1 with TRBJ2-7, with 10 positions matching TRBD1. With V trimmed by 5 bases and J by 7 bases, 8 bases remained unmatched. CDR1 and CDR2 from the germline V gene are DFQATT and SNEGSKA (reference sequence). The CDR3 is 13 residues long. As DNA, the CDR3 is TGCAGTGCTGAACCGGGACAGGGGCGGGAGCAGTACTTC. It translates to CSAEPGQGREQYF.